These 2 T cell receptor beta chains came from one sample sequenced in a study of neurological immune-mediated disorders. MiXCR was run by TCRdb on the 5' RACE reads, yielding one entry per CDR3 protein. Of about 24,000 distinct CDR3 sequences listed, under 15% are singletons. Sequencing input: PBMCs. All receptors derive from a middle-aged woman with HTLV-1-associated myelopathy (HAM/TSP).

This clonotype was picked up many times. The chain recombines TRBV7-6 with TRBJ1-4; 9 positions agree with TRBD1. V lost 2 bases and J lost 3; bases outside the gene matches: 7. CDR1 is SGHVS and CDR2 is FNYEAQ in the germline V gene. The CDR3 has 17 amino acids. Here the CDR3 DNA reads TGTGCCAGCAGCTTAACAATGGACAGGGGTCCTAATGAAAAACTGTTTTTT. Its translation: CASSLTMDRGPNEKLFF.

This clonotype has a count of ten or more. This chain joins TRBV5-1 and TRBJ2-1, with D unclear. Germline V CDR1 and CDR2: SGHRS, YFSETQ. V lost 3 bases and J 5 bases, leaving 12 bases between the germline ends. The CDR3 runs 14 residues. CDR3 bases: TGCGCCAGCAGCTCGACCGTGGGTAACAATGAGCAGTTCTTC. Protein: CASSSTVGNNEQFF.